The 4 T cell receptor beta chains presented below share a single source sample, sequenced in a study of T-cell memory formation after mild COVID-19. In TCRdb, the 5' RACE reads were re-called with MiXCR into one record per CDR3 protein. The sample carries approximately 410,000 distinct CDR3 sequences, 20% to 25% recorded once. The material sequenced was PBMCs or a T cell subset sorted from them (not recorded which). These receptors were taken from an adult woman who had mild COVID-19 (a few samples of this study predate the infection). Cell type and time point are not known.

In nucleotides, the CDR3 is TGTGCCAGCAGCTTTCAGGCCTCGCAAACTGAAGCTTTCTTT. It encodes CASSFQASQTEAFF. The V gene is TRBV5-6, the J gene TRBJ1-1; no clear D. Germline CDR1 SGHDT, CDR2 YYEEEE. CDR3 length: 14 residues. Trimming removed 2 bases at V and 5 bases at J, with 13 bases between.

This chain's CDR3 is CASSLADLTGLNYGYTF. The CDR3 nucleotides are TGTGCCAGCAGCTTAGCGGACCTGACAGGGCTCAACTATGGCTACACCTTC. The gene calls are TRBV7-9 and TRBJ1-2, with 7 positions matching TRBD1. Trimming took 0 bases from V and 2 from J; bases not matched to a gene: 9. The CDR3 is 17 amino acids. The germline gives CDR1 SEHNR, CDR2 FQNEAQ (reference sequence).

The V and J genes are TRBV7-6 and TRBJ2-7; 10 nucleotides match TRBD2. V was pared by 4 bases and J by 6 bases, with 6 bases of the junction left unmatched. Germline V gene data show CDR1 as SGHVS and CDR2 as FNYEAQ. There are 14 residues in the CDR3. The CDR3, as DNA: TGTGCCAGCAGCTCTAGCGGGAGTACGGGCGAGCAGTACTTC. Translating it yields CASSSSGSTGEQYF.

This clonotype was seen repeatedly, ten times or more. V is TRBV12-3 or TRBV12-4 and J is TRBJ2-1, with TRBD2 as a possible D gene (6 bases). Trimming pared 3 bases from V and 4 bases from J, leaving 10 bases between. The CDR3 contains 14 residues. CDR3 in amino acids: CASSFGRTYNEQFF. The CDR3 DNA is TGTGCCAGCAGTTTTGGGAGGACATACAATGAGCAGTTCTTC.